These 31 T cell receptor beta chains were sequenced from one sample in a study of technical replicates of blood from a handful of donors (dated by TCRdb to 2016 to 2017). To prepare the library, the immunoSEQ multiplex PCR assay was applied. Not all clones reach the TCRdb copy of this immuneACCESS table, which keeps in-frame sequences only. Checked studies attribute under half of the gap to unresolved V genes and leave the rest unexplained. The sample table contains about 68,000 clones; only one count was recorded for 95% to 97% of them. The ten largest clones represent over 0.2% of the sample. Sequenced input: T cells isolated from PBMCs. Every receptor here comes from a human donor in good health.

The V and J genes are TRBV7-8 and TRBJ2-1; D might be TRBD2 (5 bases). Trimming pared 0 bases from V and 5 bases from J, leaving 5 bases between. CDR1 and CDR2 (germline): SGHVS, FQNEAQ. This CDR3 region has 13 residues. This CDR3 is CASSLAGDNEQFF. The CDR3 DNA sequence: TGTGCCAGCAGCTTAGCGGGAGACAATGAGCAGTTCTTC.

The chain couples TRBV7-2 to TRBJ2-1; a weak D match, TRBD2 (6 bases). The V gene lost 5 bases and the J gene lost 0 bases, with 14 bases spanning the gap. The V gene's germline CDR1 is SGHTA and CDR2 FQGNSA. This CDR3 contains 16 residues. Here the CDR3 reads CASSQMTRVSYNEQFF. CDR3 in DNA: TGTGCCAGCAGCCAGATGACTAGAGTCTCCTACAATGAGCAGTTCTTC.

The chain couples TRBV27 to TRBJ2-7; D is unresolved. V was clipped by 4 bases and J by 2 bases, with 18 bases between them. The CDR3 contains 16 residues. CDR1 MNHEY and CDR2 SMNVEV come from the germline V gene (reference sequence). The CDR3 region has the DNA TGTGCCAGCAGTTCAAATCCCGCGCGTCTAGCCTACGAGCAGTACTTC. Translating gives CASSSNPARLAYEQYF.

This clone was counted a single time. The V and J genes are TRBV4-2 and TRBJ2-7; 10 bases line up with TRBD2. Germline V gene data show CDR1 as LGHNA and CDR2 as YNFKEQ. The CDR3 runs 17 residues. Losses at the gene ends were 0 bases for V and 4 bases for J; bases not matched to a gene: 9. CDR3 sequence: CASSQDRGSGRNYEQYF. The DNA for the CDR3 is TGTGCCAGCAGCCAAGACAGGGGTAGCGGGAGGAATTACGAGCAGTACTTC.

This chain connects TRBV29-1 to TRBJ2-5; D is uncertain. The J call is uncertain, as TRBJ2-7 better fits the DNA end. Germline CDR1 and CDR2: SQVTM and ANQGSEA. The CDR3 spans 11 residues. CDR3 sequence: CSAQVVYEQYF. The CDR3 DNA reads TGCAGCGCCCAAGTCGTCTACGAGCAGTACTTC.

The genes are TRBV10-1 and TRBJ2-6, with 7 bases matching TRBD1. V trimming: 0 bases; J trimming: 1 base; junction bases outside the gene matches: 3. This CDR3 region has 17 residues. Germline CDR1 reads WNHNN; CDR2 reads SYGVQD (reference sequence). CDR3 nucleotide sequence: TGCGCCAGCAGTGAGTCCAGGACAGGTTCTGGGGCCAACGTCCTGACTTTC. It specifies CASSESRTGSGANVLTF.

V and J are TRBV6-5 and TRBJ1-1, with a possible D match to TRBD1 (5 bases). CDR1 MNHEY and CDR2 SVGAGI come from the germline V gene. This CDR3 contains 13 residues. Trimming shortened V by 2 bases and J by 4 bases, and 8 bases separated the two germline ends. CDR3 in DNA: TGTGCCAGCAGTTACGGGGGGTTCACTGAAGCTTTCTTT. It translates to CASSYGGFTEAFF.

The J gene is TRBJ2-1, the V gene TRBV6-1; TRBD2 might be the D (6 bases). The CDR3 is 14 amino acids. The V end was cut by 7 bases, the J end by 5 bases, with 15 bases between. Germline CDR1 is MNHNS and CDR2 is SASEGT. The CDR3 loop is CASKLRDGHNEQFF. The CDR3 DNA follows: TGTGCCAGCAAGTTGCGGGATGGCCACAATGAGCAGTTCTTC.

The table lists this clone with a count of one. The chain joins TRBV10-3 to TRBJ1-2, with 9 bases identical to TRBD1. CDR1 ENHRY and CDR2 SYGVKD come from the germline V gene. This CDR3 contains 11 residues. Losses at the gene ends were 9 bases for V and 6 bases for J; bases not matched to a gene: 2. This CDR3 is CAMDRGDGYTF. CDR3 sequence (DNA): TGTGCCATGGACAGGGGAGATGGCTACACCTTC.

The CDR3 bases are TGCAGCGCTGGACAGGGGAGCAATCAGCCCCAGCATTTT. Translated, it gives CSAGQGSNQPQHF. The chain couples TRBV29-1 to TRBJ1-5; TRBD1 agrees at 9 bases. The CDR3 totals 13 residues. Germline CDR1 is SQVTM and CDR2 is ANQGSEA. V lost 7 bases, J lost 1 base, and 2 bases stayed unmatched.

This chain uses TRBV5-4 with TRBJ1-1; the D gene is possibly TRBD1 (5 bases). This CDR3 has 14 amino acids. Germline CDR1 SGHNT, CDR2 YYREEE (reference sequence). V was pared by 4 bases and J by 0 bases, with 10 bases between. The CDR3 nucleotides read TGTGCCAGCAGCCCTGACAGCATGAACACTGAAGCTTTCTTT. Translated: CASSPDSMNTEAFF.

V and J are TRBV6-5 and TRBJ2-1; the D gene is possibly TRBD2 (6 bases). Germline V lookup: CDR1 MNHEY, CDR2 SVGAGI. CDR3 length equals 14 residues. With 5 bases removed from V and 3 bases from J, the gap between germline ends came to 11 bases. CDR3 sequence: CASSLRDFYNEQFF. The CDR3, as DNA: TGTGCCAGCAGTCTCCGGGACTTCTACAATGAGCAGTTCTTC.

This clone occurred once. This chain's CDR3 is CASSQDRGYQPQHF. Written as DNA, the CDR3 is TGCGCCAGCAGCCAGGACAGGGGTTATCAGCCCCAGCATTTT. The rearrangement links TRBV4-3 to TRBJ1-5; 9 nucleotides match TRBD1. The CDR3 contains 14 residues. The J segment lost 5 bases and the V segment lost 3 bases, leaving 2 bases of the junction unmatched. Germline loops: CDR1 LGHNA, CDR2 YSLEER.

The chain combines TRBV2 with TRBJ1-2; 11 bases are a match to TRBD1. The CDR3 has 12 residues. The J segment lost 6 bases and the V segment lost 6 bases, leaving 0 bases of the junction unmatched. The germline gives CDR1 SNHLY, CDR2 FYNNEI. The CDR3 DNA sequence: TGTGCCAGCAGGGACAGGGGGCATGGCTACACCTTC. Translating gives CASRDRGHGYTF.

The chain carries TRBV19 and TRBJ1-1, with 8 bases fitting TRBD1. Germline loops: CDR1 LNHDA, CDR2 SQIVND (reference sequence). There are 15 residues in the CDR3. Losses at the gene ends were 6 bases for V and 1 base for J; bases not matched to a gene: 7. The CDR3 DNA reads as TGTGCCAGTAGGCCTAGGACAGGGAGGAACACTGAAGCTTTCTTT. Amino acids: CASRPRTGRNTEAFF. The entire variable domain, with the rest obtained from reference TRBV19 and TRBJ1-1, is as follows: DGGITQSPKYLFRKEGQNVTLSCEQNLNHDAMYWYRQDPGQGLRLIYYSQIVNDFQKGDIAEGYSVSREKKESFPLTVTSAQKNPTAFYLCASRPRTGRNTEAFFGQGTRLTVV.

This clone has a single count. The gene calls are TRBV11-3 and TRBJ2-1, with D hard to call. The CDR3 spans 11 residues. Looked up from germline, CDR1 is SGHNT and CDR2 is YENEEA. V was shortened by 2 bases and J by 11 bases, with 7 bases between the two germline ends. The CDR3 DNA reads TGTGCCAGCAGCTTAAATTACAAGCAGTTCTTC. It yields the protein CASSLNYKQFF.

CDR3 sequence (DNA): TGTGCCAGCAGCTTATTGGGGGCTTATAAGGACAGAGAAGCTTTCTTT. It specifies CASSLLGAYKDREAFF. The chain couples TRBV5-4 to TRBJ1-1, with D possibly matching TRBD1 (6 bases). CDR3 length: 16 amino acids. V lost 2 bases to trimming and J lost 8 bases, with 22 bases between them. Germline V gene lookup returns CDR1 SGHNT and CDR2 YYREEE (reference sequence).

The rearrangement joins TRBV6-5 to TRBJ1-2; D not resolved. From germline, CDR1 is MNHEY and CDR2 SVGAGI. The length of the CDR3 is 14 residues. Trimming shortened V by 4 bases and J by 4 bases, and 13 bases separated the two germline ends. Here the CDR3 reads CASSSVTSSYGYTF. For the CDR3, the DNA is TGTGCCAGCAGTTCCGTCACTAGCTCCTATGGCTACACCTTC.

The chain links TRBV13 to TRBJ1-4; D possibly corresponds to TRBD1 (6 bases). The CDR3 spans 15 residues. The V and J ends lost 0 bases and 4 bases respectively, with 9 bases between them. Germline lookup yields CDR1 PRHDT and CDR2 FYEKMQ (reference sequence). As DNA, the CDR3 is TGTGCCAGCAGCTTAGGGACAGGTTATAATGAAAAACTGTTTTTT. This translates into CASSLGTGYNEKLFF.

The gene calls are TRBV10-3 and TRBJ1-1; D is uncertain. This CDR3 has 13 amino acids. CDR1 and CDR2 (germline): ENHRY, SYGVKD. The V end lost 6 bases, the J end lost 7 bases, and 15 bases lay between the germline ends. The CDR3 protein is CAISDPDIIEAFF. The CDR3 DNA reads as TGTGCCATCAGCGACCCTGACATTATTGAAGCTTTCTTT.

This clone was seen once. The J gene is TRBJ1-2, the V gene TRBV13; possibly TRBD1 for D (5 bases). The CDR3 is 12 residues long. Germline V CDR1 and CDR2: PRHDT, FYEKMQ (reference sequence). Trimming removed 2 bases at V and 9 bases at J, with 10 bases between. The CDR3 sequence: CASSLIAGSYTF. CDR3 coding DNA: TGTGCCAGCAGCTTAATCGCAGGGAGCTACACCTTC.

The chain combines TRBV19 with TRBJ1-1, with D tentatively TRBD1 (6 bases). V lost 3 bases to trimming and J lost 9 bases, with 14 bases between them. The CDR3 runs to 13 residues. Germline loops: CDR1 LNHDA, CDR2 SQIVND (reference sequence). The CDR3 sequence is CASSMAFRGQAFF. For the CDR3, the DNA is TGTGCCAGTAGTATGGCTTTCAGGGGACAAGCTTTCTTT.

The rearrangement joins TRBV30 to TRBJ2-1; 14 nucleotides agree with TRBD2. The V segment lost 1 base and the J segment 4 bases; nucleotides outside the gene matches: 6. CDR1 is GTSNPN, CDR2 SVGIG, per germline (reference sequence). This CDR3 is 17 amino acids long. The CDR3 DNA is TGTGCCTGGAGTGGATCGGGACTAGCGGGAGTTTACAATGAGCAGTTCTTC. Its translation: CAWSGSGLAGVYNEQFF. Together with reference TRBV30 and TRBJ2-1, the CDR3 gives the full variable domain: SQTIHQWPATLVQPVGSPLSLECTVEGTSNPNLYWYRQAAGRGLQLLFYSVGIGQISSEVPQNLSASRPQDRQFILSSKKLLLSDSGFYLCAWSGSGLAGVYNEQFFGPGTRLTVL.

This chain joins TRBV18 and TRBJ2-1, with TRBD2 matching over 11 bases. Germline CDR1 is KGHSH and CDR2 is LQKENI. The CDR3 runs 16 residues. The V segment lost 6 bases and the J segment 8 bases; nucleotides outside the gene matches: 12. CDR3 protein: CASSPGPSGRTYEQFF. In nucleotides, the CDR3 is TGTGCCAGCTCCCCCGGGCCTAGCGGGAGGACCTATGAGCAGTTCTTC.

The CDR3 sequence: CASSFYSGSSYNEQFF. Here the CDR3 DNA reads TGCGCCAGCAGCTTCTATAGCGGGAGCTCCTACAATGAGCAGTTCTTC. This chain connects TRBV5-1 to TRBJ2-1; 9 bases align to TRBD2. The V and J ends lost 2 bases and 0 bases, in that order; junction bases with no gene match: 3. Germline CDR1 SGHRS, CDR2 YFSETQ. The CDR3 is 16 residues long.

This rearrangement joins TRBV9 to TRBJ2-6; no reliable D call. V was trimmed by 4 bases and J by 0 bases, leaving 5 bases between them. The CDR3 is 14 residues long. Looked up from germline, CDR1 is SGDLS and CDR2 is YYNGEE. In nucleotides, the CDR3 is TGTGCCAGCAGCTCCCACTCTGGGGCCAACGTCCTGACTTTC. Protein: CASSSHSGANVLTF.

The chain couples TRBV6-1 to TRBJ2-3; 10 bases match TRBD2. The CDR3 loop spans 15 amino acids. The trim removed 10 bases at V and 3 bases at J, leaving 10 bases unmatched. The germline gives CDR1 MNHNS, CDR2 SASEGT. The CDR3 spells CATEGASGSTDTQYF. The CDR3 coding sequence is TGTGCCACCGAAGGTGCTAGCGGGAGTACAGATACGCAGTATTTT.

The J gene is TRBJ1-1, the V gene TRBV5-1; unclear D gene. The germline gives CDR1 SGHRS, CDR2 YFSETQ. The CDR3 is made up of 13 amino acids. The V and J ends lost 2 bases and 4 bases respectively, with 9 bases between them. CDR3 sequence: CASSFLRGTEAFF. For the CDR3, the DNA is TGCGCCAGCAGCTTCCTACGGGGCACTGAAGCTTTCTTT.

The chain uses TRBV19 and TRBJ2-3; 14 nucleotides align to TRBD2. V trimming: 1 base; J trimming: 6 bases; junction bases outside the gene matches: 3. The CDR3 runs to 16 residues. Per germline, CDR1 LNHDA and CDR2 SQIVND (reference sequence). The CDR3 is CASSIGGTSGSDTQYF. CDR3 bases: TGTGCCAGTAGTATAGGTGGGACTAGCGGGAGTGATACGCAGTATTTT. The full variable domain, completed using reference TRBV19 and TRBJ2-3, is DGGITQSPKYLFRKEGQNVTLSCEQNLNHDAMYWYRQDPGQGLRLIYYSQIVNDFQKGDIAEGYSVSREKKESFPLTVTSAQKNPTAFYLCASSIGGTSGSDTQYFGPGTRLTVL.

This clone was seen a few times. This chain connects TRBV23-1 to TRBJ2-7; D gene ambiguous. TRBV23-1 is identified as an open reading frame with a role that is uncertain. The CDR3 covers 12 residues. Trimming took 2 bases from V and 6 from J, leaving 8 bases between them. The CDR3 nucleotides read TGCGCCAGCAGTCAACCAGGAAGCGAGCAGTACTTC. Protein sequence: CASSQPGSEQYF.

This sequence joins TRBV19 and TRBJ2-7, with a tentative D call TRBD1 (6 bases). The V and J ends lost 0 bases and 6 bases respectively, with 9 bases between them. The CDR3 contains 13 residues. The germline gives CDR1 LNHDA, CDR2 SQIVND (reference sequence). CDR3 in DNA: TGTGCCAGTAGTATAGAAGGGGGTGGCGAGCAGTACTTC. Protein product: CASSIEGGGEQYF.